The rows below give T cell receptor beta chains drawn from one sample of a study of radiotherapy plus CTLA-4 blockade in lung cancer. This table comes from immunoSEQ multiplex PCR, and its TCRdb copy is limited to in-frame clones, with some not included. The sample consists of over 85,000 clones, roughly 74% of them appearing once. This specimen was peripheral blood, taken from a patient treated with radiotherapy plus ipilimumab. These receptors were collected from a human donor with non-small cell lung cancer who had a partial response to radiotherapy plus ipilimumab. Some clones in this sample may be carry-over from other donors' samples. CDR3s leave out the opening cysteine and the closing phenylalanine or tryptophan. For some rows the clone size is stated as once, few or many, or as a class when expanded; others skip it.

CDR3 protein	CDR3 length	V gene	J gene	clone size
ASSETGYNSPLH	12	TRBV6-1	TRBJ1-6	NA
ASRGLTGYSNQPQH	14	TRBV27	TRBJ1-5	NA
ASSIRDSEQY	10	TRBV19	TRBJ2-7	NA
ASSSLGRHEQF	11	TRBV27	TRBJ2-1	NA
ASSPGQVAVGANVLT	15	TRBV7-3	TRBJ2-6	once
ASSQDFGGWELF	12	TRBV4-3	TRBJ2-2	NA
ASSYTGSGELF	11	TRBV6-1	TRBJ2-2	few
ASSYATGLPNEKLF	14	TRBV5-6	TRBJ1-4	few
ASSPLSETQY	10	TRBV6-5	TRBJ2-5	NA
ASSLWGQGQAF	11	TRBV28	TRBJ1-1	NA
ASSLGVGQGARGYT	14	TRBV7-6	TRBJ1-2	NA
SVVAGGKTQY	10	TRBV29-1	TRBJ2-5	NA
ASTGIYSNQPQH	12	TRBV2	TRBJ1-5	NA
ASSIGPGTDTQY	12	TRBV19	TRBJ2-3	NA
SVTDRRGTGELF	12	TRBV29-1	TRBJ2-2	NA
ASLRRGSLGEAF	12	TRBV13	TRBJ1-1	NA
ASSVVSGSEAF	11	TRBV9	TRBJ1-1	NA